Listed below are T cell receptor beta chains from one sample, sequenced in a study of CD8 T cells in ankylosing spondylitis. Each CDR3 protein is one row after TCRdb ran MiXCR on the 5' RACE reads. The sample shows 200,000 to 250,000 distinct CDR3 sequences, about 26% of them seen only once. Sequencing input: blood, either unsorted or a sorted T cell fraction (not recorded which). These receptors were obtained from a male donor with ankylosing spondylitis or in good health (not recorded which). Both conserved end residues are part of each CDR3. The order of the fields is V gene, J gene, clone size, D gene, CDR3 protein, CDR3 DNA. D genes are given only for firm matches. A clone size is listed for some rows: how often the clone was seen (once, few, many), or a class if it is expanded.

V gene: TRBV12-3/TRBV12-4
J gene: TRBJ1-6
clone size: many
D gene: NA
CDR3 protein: CASSPILASPLHF
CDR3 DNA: TGTGCCAGCAGTCCCATTTTGGCCTCACCCCTCCACTTT

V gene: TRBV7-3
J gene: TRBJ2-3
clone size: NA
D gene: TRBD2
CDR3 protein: CASSRTSGRDTDTQYF
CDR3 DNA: TGTGCCAGCAGCAGAACTAGCGGGAGAGACACAGATACGCAGTATTTT

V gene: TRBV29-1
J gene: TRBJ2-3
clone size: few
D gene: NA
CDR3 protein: CSVGRGVGDTDTQYF
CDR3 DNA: TGCAGCGTTGGTCGAGGGGTGGGGGACACAGATACGCAGTATTTT

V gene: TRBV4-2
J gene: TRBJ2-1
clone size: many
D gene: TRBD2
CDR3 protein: CASSQTGGSSYNEQFF
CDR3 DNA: TGTGCCAGCAGCCAGACGGGAGGTAGCTCCTACAATGAGCAGTTCTTC

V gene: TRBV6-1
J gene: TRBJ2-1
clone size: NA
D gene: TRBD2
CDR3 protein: CASSPTSGRAVYQSF
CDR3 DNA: TGTGCCAGCAGCCCTACTAGCGGGAGGGCCGTTTATCAATCCTTC

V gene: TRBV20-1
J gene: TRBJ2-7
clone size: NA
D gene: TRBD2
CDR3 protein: CSAPGTRNEQYF
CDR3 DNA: TGCAGTGCGCCCGGGACTAGAAACGAGCAGTACTTC

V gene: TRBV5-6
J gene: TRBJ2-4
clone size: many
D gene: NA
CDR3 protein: CASSPITQTGRGVDIQYF
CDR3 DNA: TGTGCCAGCAGCCCGATAACGCAGACAGGGAGGGGAGTAGACATTCAGTACTTC

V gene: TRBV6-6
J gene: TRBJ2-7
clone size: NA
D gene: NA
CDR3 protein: CASSRGGSYEQYF
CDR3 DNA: TGTGCCAGCAGCAGGGGAGGCTCCTACGAGCAGTACTTC

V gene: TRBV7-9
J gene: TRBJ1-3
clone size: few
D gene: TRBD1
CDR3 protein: CASSLLQGSYTIYF
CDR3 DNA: TGTGCCAGCAGCTTACTACAGGGGTCCTACACCATATATTTT

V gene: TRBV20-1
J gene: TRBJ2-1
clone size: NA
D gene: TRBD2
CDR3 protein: CSARVPLARDEQFF
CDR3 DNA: TGCAGTGCTCGAGTCCCACTAGCGAGGGATGAGCAGTTCTTC

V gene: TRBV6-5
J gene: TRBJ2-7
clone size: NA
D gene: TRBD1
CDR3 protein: CASSFRTGAGEQYF
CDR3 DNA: TGTGCCAGCAGTTTCCGGACAGGGGCGGGCGAGCAGTACTTC

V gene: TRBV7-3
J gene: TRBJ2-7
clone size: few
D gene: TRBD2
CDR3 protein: CASSRKAGGSEQYF
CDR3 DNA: TGTGCCAGCAGCCGAAAAGCGGGAGGAAGCGAGCAGTACTTC

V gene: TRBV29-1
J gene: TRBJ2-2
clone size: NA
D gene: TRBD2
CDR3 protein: CSVKNVAGGTGELFF
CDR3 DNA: TGCAGCGTCAAGAACGTAGCGGGCGGTACCGGGGAGCTGTTTTTT

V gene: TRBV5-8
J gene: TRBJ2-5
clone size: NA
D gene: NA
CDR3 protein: CASSYARTQLSAQYF
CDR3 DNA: TGTGCCAGCAGCTACGCCCGGACCCAACTGTCGGCCCAGTACTTC

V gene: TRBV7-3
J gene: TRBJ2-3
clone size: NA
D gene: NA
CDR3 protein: CASSQAVSTDTQYF
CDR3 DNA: TGTGCCAGCAGTCAAGCGGTTAGCACAGATACGCAGTATTTT

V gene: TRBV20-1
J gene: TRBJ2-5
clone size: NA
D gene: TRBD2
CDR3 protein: CSARGGSGRAVETQYF
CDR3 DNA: TGCAGTGCCCGTGGGGGGAGCGGGAGGGCGGTTGAGACCCAGTACTTC

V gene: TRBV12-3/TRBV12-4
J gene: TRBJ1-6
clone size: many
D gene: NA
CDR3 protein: CASSLNRRSSNSPLHF
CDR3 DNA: TGTGCCAGCAGTTTAAACAGACGTTCTTCTAATTCACCCCTCCACTTT

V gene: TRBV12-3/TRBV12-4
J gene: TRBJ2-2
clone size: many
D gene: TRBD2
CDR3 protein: CASSFQSSGRSTGELFF
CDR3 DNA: TGTGCCAGCAGTTTTCAATCTAGCGGGAGGAGCACCGGGGAGCTGTTTTTT

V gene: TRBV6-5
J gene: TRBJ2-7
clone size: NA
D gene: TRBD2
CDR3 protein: CASSTYMGKGDRRPGLATEQYF
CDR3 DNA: TGTGCCAGCAGCACTTATATGGGAAAGGGGGACAGAAGGCCGGGACTAGCAACCGAGCAGTACTTC

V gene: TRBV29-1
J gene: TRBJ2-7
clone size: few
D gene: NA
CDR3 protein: CSVDPTGTGNYEQYF
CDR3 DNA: TGCAGCGTTGACCCAACCGGGACCGGTAACTACGAGCAGTACTTC

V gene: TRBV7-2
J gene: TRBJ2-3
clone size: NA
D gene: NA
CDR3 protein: CASSLTGTVTDTQYF
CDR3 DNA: TGTGCCAGCAGCTTAACGGGAACTGTGACAGATACGCAGTATTTT

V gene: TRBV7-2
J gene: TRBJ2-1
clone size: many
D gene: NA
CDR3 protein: CASSPGTPTYNEQFF
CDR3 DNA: TGTGCCAGCAGCCCCGGGACTCCCACCTACAATGAGCAGTTCTTC

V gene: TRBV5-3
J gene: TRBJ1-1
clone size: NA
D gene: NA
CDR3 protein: CASSLGTGPRLTEAFF
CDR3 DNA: TGTGCCAGCAGCTTGGGGACGGGACCACGTCTCACTGAAGCTTTCTTT

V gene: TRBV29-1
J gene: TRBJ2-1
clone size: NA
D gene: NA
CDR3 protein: CSVEGPWEQFF
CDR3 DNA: TGCAGCGTTGAAGGACCGTGGGAGCAGTTCTTC

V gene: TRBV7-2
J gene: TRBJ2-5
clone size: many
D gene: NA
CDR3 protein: CASSLVGRETQYF
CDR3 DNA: TGTGCCAGCAGCTTAGTAGGGAGGGAGACCCAGTACTTC

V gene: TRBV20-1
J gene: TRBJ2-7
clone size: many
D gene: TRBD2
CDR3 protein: CSARVRELAGHYEQYF
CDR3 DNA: TGCAGTGCTAGAGTGCGGGAACTAGCGGGACACTACGAGCAGTACTTC

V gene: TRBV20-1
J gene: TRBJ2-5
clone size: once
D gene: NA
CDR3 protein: CSSGSGQETQYF
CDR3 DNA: TGCAGTTCGGGTAGCGGACAAGAGACCCAGTACTTC

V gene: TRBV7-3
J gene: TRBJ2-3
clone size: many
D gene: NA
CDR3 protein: CASSLRGRAGTDTQYF
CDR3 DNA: TGTGCCAGCAGCTTAAGGGGCAGGGCCGGCACAGATACGCAGTATTTT